This section outlines one TCR beta chain sequence together with its context. Its cognate antigen is unknown. All of the sorted populations showed purity greater than 95%. These data belong to a study of beta chain features in type 1 diabetes. Study-level background: Taken together, all samples contributed 107,917,701 examined sorted cells. General observations from the study: Across all four CD4+ subsets, people with type 1 diabetes showed modestly shorter TCRB CDR3s. Across patients, naive, central memory and Treg TCRB repertoires exhibited apparently greater similarity than was observed across healthy donors.

Expressed TCRB transcripts were sequenced because the isolated RNA had all been reverse transcribed beforehand. The method was immunoSEQ multiplex PCR; TCRdb's version includes in-frame clones alone and lacks a portion of them. The data show about 52,000 clones, roughly 40% seen once. The CDR3 consists of 17 residues. Germline loops: CDR1 SGHAT, CDR2 FQNNGV. J was trimmed by 4 bases and V by 1 base; bases with no gene match: 10. The clonotype originates from a man under 40 with type 1 diabetes. V usage is TRBV11-2 and J usage is TRBJ2-1; TRBD2 matches at 7 bases. The sequenced material came from Tregs from blood. DNA for the CDR3: TGTGCCAGCAGCTTAGGGTGGGCGGGAGAGGGGTACAATGAGCAGTTCTTC. Protein product: CASSLGWAGEGYNEQFF.